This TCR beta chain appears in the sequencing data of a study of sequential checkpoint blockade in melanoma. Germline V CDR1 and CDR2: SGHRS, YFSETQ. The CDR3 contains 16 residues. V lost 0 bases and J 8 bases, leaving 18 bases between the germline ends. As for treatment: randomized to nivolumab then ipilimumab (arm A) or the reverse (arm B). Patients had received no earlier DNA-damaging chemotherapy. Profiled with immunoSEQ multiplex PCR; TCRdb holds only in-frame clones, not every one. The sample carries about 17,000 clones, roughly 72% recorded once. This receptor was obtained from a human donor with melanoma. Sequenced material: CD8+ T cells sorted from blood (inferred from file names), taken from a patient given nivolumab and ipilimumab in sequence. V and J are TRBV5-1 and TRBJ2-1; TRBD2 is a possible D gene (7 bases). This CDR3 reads CASSLVGGGTIHEQFF. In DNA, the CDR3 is TGCGCCAGCAGCTTGGTCGGGGGCGGGACTATCCATGAGCAGTTCTTC.